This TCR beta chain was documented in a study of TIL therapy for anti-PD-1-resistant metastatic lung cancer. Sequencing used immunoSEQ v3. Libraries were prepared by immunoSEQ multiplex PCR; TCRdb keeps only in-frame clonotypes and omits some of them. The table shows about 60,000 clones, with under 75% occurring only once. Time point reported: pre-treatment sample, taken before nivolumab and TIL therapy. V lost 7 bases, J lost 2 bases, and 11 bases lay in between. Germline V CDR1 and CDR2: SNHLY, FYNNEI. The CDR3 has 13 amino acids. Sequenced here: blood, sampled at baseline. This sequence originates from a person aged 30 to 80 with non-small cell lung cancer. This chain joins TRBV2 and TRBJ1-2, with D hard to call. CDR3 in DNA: TGTGCCAGCATCCCGCGACAAAACTATGGCTACACCTTC. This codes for CASIPRQNYGYTF.